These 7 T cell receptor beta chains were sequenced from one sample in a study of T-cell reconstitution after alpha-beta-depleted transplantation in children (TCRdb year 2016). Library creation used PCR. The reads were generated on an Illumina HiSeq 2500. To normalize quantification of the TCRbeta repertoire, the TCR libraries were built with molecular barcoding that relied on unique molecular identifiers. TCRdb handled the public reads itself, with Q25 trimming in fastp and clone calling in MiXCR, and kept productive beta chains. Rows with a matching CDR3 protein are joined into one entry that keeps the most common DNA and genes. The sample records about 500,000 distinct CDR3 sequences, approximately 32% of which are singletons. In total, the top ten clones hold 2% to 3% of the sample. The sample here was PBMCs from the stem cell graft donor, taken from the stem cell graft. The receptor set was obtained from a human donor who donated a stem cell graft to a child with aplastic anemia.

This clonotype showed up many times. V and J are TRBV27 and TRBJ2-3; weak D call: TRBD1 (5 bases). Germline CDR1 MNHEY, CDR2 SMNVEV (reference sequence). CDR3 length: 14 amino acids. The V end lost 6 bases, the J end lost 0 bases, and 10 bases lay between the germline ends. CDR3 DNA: TGTGCCAGCAGCCGACAGACTAGCACAGATACGCAGTATTTT. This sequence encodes CASSRQTSTDTQYF.

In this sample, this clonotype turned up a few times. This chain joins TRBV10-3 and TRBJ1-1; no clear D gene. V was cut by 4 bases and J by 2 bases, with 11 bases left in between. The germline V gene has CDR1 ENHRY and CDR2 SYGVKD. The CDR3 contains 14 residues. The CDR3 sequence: CAISAGQKNTEAFF. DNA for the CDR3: TGTGCCATCAGTGCGGGTCAGAAAAACACTGAAGCTTTCTTT.

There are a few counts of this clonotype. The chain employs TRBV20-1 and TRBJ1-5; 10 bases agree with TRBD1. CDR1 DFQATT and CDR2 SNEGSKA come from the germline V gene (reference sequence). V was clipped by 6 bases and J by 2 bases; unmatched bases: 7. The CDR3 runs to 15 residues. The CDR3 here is CSARDGTGGNQPQHF. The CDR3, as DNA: TGCAGTGCCCGAGATGGGACAGGGGGCAATCAGCCCCAGCATTTT.

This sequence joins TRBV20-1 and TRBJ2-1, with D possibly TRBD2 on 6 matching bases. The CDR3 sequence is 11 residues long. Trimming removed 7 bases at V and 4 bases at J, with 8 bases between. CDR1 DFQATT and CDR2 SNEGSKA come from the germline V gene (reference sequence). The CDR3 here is CSGGVYNEQFF. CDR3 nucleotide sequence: TGCAGTGGCGGGGTTTACAATGAGCAGTTCTTC.

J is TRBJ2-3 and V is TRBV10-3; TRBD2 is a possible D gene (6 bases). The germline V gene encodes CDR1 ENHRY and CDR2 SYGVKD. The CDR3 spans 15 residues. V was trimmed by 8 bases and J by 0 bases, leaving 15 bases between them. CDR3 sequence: CAIGGGKGSTDTQYF. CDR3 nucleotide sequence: TGTGCCATCGGAGGAGGGAAGGGTAGCACAGATACGCAGTATTTT.

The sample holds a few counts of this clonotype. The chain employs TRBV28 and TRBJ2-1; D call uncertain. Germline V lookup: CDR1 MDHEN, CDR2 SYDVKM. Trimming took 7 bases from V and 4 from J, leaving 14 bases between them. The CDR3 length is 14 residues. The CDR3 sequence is CASTASAIYNEQFF. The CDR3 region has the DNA TGTGCCAGCACCGCCTCAGCCATATACAATGAGCAGTTCTTC.

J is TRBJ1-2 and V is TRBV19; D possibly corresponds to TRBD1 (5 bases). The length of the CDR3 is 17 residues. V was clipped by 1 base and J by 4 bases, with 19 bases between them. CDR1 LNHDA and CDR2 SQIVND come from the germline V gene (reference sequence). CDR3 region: CASSIAPGPGKGYGYTF. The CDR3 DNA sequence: TGTGCCAGTAGTATAGCCCCAGGCCCAGGGAAGGGCTATGGCTACACCTTC.